This TCR beta chain was retrieved from a study of early T cells in non-severe SARS-CoV-2 infection. Germline V gives CDR1 LGHDT, CDR2 YNNKEL (reference sequence). This CDR3 region has 17 residues. The trim removed 5 bases at V and 6 bases at J, leaving 13 bases unmatched. Individual cDNA molecules received unique molecular identifiers during library preparation. In TCRdb, the 5' RACE reads were re-called with MiXCR into one record per CDR3 protein. The table lists 55,000 to 75,000 distinct CDR3 sequences, less than 9.5% of them singletons, with around 3.4% in the top ten. This clonotype came up once. This sequence joins TRBV3-1 and TRBJ2-1; 10 nucleotides line up with TRBD2. The clonotype comes from an adult who was a healthcare worker with PCR-confirmed SARS-CoV-2 infection or an uninfected control (not recorded which). The specimen was whole blood. The CDR3 DNA reads as TGTGCCAGCAGCTCCCTTTGGGGTCTAGCGGGAGCCAATGAGCAGTTCTTC. Translation: CASSSLWGLAGANEQFF.